A selection of T cell receptor beta chains follows, all from one sample in a study of Ad26.COV2.S vaccination and SARS-CoV-2 variants. Data came from immunoSEQ multiplex PCR; TCRdb stores just in-frame clones and leaves some out. The data hold some 370,000 clones, with approximately 83% observed a single time. Sequences were derived from peripheral blood, sampled in a trial of Ad26.COV2.S vaccine versus placebo. The receptors derive from a person aged 18-65 years who received the Ad26.COV2.S COVID-19 vaccine or a placebo. The CDR3 runs from the conserved cysteine through the conserved F or W.

v_call	j_call	cdr3_aa
TRBV11-2	TRBJ1-3	CASRVPGSSGNTIYF
TRBV6-2/TRBV6-3	TRBJ1-1	CASSSIRASSGDMNTEAFF
TRBV7-9	TRBJ2-1	CASSLGLNEQFF
TRBV24-1	TRBJ2-3	CATSDLDSGTDTQYF
TRBV27	TRBJ2-6	CASMVVSGANVLTF
TRBV11-2	TRBJ2-1	CASSWPGEQFF
TRBV6-5	TRBJ2-1	CASTPDSYNEQFF
TRBV20-1	TRBJ1-1	CSASGWRGSTEAFF
TRBV27	TRBJ2-7	CASSFEAGPYEQYF
TRBV5-1	TRBJ1-4	CASNSGGGNEKLFF
TRBV5-6	TRBJ2-1	CASSFRARDNEQFF
TRBV4-1	TRBJ1-1	CASSLGREGRTEAFF
TRBV5-1	TRBJ2-1	CASSPTVAGINEQFF
TRBV9	TRBJ1-2	CASSPTGRVQGHGYTF
TRBV9	TRBJ2-5	CASSVGVWETQYF
TRBV2	TRBJ2-5	CAIRLAGPETQYF
TRBV12-5	TRBJ2-2	CASGLSMLAGAWELFF
TRBV4-1	TRBJ2-3	CASSPQGFGTDTQYF
TRBV4-1	TRBJ1-4	CASSQDQEGKLFF
TRBV7-6	TRBJ1-1	CASSLAIQGNTEAFF
TRBV5-1	TRBJ2-7	CASSRRGLTYEQYF
TRBV6-2/TRBV6-3	TRBJ2-1	CASSRQDNEQFF
TRBV7-9	TRBJ1-4	CASSLGLYGKLFF
TRBV6-5	TRBJ1-1	CASSRTGSGNTEAFF
TRBV5-5	TRBJ1-2	CASSFDNNYGYTF
TRBV13	TRBJ2-1	CASSYIRGGDEQFF
TRBV7-3	TRBJ2-5	CASSLTNKGTQYF
TRBV27	TRBJ2-3	CASSGGGRRNTQYF
TRBV7-9	TRBJ2-6	CASSLIRVGANVLTF
TRBV27	TRBJ2-7	CASSFGGGPYEQYF
TRBV4-3	TRBJ2-3	CASSQSPGLAGDYVGTQYF
TRBV6-5	TRBJ1-2	CASSRDRNYGYTF
TRBV5-6	TRBJ2-5	CASSFGETQYF
TRBV2	TRBJ1-2	CASNKGSGGYTF
TRBV27	TRBJ2-7	CASSTYRGPGEQYF
TRBV27	TRBJ2-2	CASARDGGELFF
TRBV9	TRBJ1-2	CASSSPPGQGLKGYGYTF
TRBV4-1	TRBJ2-7	CASSPELGGEQYF
TRBV19	TRBJ1-2	CASSMKVRQSLNYGYTF
TRBV19	TRBJ2-1	CATLPNNEQFF
TRBV5-1	TRBJ1-2	CASSLGDPTLGYTF
TRBV10-3	TRBJ2-5	CAISEGLETQYF
TRBV11-2	TRBJ1-5	CASSLVRGPSNQPQHF
TRBV9	TRBJ2-5	CASSGPLGRRGETQYF
TRBV4-2	TRBJ2-7	CASSQALAPLVQYF
TRBV5-4	TRBJ1-3	CASSVDAGSGNTIYF
TRBV10-2	TRBJ1-1	CASIKGRQNTEAFF
TRBV19	TRBJ1-3	CASSIARLSRVSGNTIYF
TRBV30	TRBJ2-3	CAWSQKTSTDTQYF
TRBV5-6	TRBJ1-1	CASSAGLSAEAFF
TRBV6-6	TRBJ2-7	CASSSRTGGSYEQYF
TRBV14	TRBJ2-7	CASSRLGRSYEQYF